This TCR beta chain came from a study of T cell responses to AZD1222 COVID-19 vaccine. Findings of the study overall: Only a handful of people who got AZD1222 tested seropositive at baseline. Possibly, clonal diversity was underestimated; donors were largely white British and included more females.

The table came from immunoSEQ multiplex PCR; TCRdb's copy has only in-frame clones and leaves some out. Of 150,000 to 200,000 clones listed, about 90% were seen once; the top ten hold roughly 12%. Turning to this clone: Its specificity is not known.

The study pooled second doses at about 4 or about 12 weeks. The CDR3 loop spans 14 amino acids. V lost 3 bases, J lost 7 bases, and 13 bases lay in between. Germline CDR1 LNHDA, CDR2 SQIVND (reference sequence). V and J are TRBV19 and TRBJ2-1, with D perhaps assigned TRBD1 or TRBD2 (6 bases each). The material was peripheral blood, obtained 28 days after the second AZD1222 dose. The receptor's source is an adult who received the AZD1222 COVID-19 vaccine. The CDR3 DNA reads TGTGCCAGTAGTATTTATCGAGGGGGGAATGAGCAGTTCTTC. It codes for CASSIYRGGNEQFF.